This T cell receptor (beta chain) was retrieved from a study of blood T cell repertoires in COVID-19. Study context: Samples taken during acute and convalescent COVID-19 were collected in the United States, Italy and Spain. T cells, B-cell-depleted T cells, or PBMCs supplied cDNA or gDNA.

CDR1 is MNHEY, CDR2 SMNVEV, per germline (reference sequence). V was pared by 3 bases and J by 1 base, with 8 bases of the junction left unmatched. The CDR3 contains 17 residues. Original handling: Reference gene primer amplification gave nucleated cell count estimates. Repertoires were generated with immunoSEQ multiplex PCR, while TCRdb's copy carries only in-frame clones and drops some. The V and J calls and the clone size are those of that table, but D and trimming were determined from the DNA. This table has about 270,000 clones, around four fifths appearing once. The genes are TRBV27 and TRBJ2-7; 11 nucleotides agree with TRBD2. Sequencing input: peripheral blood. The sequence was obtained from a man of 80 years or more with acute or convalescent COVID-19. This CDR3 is CASSFMGLAGGSYEQYF. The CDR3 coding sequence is TGTGCCAGCAGTTTCATGGGGCTAGCGGGAGGATCCTACGAGCAGTACTTC.